This T cell receptor beta chain was found in a study of blood T cell repertoires in COVID-19. At the level of the study: COVID-19 samples collected from the United States, Italy and Spain covered acute and convalescent phases. Nucleic acid was either cDNA or gDNA, and it came from T cells, B-cell-depleted T cells, or PBMCs.

Repertoires were generated with immunoSEQ multiplex PCR, while TCRdb's copy carries only in-frame clones and drops some. The repertoire includes 360,000 or so clones, roughly 90% of them detected once, and 6% to 7.5% sits in the top ten. This sequence was found in a young man with active or convalescent COVID-19. Sequenced: peripheral blood.

CDR3 loop: CASSPLAQSAYEQYF. CDR3 bases: TGTGCCAGCAGCCCCCTAGCGCAATCCGCCTACGAGCAGTACTTC. The chain joins TRBV3-1 (or the pseudogene TRBV3-2) to TRBJ2-7; D may be TRBD2 (6 bases). Germline loops: CDR1 LGHDT, CDR2 YNNKEL (reference sequence). The V end was cut by 4 bases, the J end by 2 bases, with 15 bases between. The CDR3 contains 15 residues.